This TCR beta chain was retrieved from a study of cytomegalovirus exposure and HLA in healthy donors. CDR3 length: 14 amino acids. V gave up 1 base and J gave up 3 bases, with 9 bases separating them. CDR1 is SNHLY, CDR2 FYNNEI, per germline. With regard to this clone: Its antigen is as yet unknown.

Study-level findings and limits: The authors later linked a missense DCLRE1C variant to TCR beta V- and J-gene trimming. In a later analysis, about 17,000 TCR beta sequences were associated with HLA alleles at 0.05 false discovery rate. The classifier, whose performance was assessed in both the original and validation cohorts, reportedly diagnosed cytomegalovirus status with high specificity and sensitivity.

The PCR ran on 60 Vbeta and 13 Jbeta primers. Only in-frame clones appear in the TCRdb table, and some are missing; sequencing was by immunoSEQ multiplex PCR. The table lists some 95,000 clones, over 70% of them singletons. V gene TRBV2 combines with J gene TRBJ2-5; possibly TRBD1 for D (6 bases). The sequencing sample was made of PBMCs. The sequence came from a man aged 50 to 59 in good health and CMV-seropositive. The CDR3 reads CASSEGRGKETQYF. CDR3 DNA sequence: TGTGCCAGCAGTGAAGGAAGGGGGAAAGAGACCCAGTACTTC.